Listed below are T cell receptor beta chains from one sample, sequenced in a study of graft-versus-host responses after intestinal transplantation. The protocol was immunoSEQ multiplex PCR, while the TCRdb copy is restricted to in-frame clones and leaves out a portion. The sample lists tens of thousands of clones, around three quarters occurring once. The source was ileum tissue, collected 12 days after intestinal transplant. These receptors were taken from a human patient who received an intestinal transplant, so some T cells may come from the graft donor. The CDR3 runs from the conserved cysteine through the conserved F or W. The order of the fields is D gene, J gene, clone size, CDR3 length, V gene, CDR3 DNA, CDR3 protein. D genes are given only for firm matches. Only part of the rows carry a size: once, few, many, or a class if the clone is expanded.

TRBD2 | TRBJ2-7 | medium-sized | 14 | TRBV9 | TGTGCCAGCAGCGTAGCTAGCGGGGGATACGAGCAGTACTTC | CASSVASGGYEQYF
- | TRBJ1-1 | - | 15 | TRBV7-8 | TGTGCCAGCAGCCCCGCCCCGGGGATGCGGACTGAAGCTTTCTTT | CASSPAPGMRTEAFF
TRBD1 | TRBJ2-7 | few | 14 | TRBV11-2 | TGTGCCAGCAGCTTAGGACAGGGGCTATACGAGCAGTACTTC | CASSLGQGLYEQYF
TRBD1 | TRBJ2-3 | - | 14 | TRBV6-4 | TGTGCCAGCAGTGAGGGACAGGGGGCAGATACGCAGTATTTT | CASSEGQGADTQYF
- | TRBJ1-2 | - | 13 | TRBV11-1 | TGTGCCAGCAGCTATTACGGAGGGGTTGGCTACACCTTC | CASSYYGGVGYTF
TRBD1 | TRBJ1-2 | - | 11 | TRBV20-1 | TGCAGTGCGGTTAAAGGACAGGGTGGCACCTTC | CSAVKGQGGTF
- | TRBJ1-1 | medium-sized | 16 | TRBV4-1 | TGCGCCAGCAGCCCATTCGGGGGGATGGAGAACACTGAAGCTTTCTTT | CASSPFGGMENTEAFF
TRBD1 | TRBJ2-7 | - | 13 | TRBV5-4 | TGTGCCAGCAGTTACAGGGGATCCTACGAGCAGTACTTC | CASSYRGSYEQYF
- | TRBJ2-7 | - | 14 | TRBV9 | TGTGCCAGCAGCGCGTCCTCGGGCGGGTACGAGCAGTACTTC | CASSASSGGYEQYF
- | TRBJ1-6 | - | 15 | TRBV5-4 | TGTGCCAGCAGGGAGTTGGGCTCCTATAATTCACCCCTCCACTTT | CASRELGSYNSPLHF
TRBD2 | TRBJ2-3 | - | 18 | TRBV7-9 | TGTGCCAGCAGCCCACCGCTAGCGGGAGTCTCCTACACAGATACGCAGTATTTT | CASSPPLAGVSYTDTQYF
TRBD1 | TRBJ1-2 | - | 13 | TRBV18 | TGTGCCAGCTCACCTCTCGACAGGGCTGGCTACACCTTC | CASSPLDRAGYTF
- | TRBJ1-3 | - | 18 | TRBV4-1 | TGCGCCAGCAGCCATCCCCCTGGGGCAGCAGGGGACGAGAACACCATATATTTT | CASSHPPGAAGDENTIYF
TRBD2 | TRBJ2-7 | - | 13 | TRBV6-6 | TGTGCCAGCGGGCTAGCGGGGAGCAGGGAGCAGTACTTC | CASGLAGSREQYF
- | TRBJ1-5 | - | 13 | TRBV7-2 | TGTGCCAGCAGCTTAGTGGCCCAGGGGTCCCAGCATTTT | CASSLVAQGSQHF
- | TRBJ1-5 | once | 15 | TRBV11-2 | TGTGCCAGCAGCTTATCCGCAGGGGTGAACCAGCCCCAGCATTTT | CASSLSAGVNQPQHF
- | TRBJ2-2 | - | 14 | TRBV7-2 | TGTGCCAGCAGTCGGGAGAACGGGGCCGGGGAGCTGTTTTTT | CASSRENGAGELFF
- | TRBJ1-4 | - | 15 | TRBV6-5 | TGTGCCAGCAGGTATACAGGGACCATGAATGAAAAACTGTTTTTT | CASRYTGTMNEKLFF
- | TRBJ1-2 | - | 12 | TRBV6-5 | TGTGCCAGCGGCTACAGGGTGGCTGGCTACACCTTC | CASGYRVAGYTF
TRBD2 | TRBJ2-5 | - | 15 | TRBV5-4 | TGTGCCAGCACTAAGGACGGGCTGGGGGGGGAGACCCAGTACTTC | CASTKDGLGGETQYF
TRBD2 | TRBJ2-1 | - | 18 | TRBV5-6 | TGTGCCAGCAGCTTGGCCCCCTCGACTAGCGGATTTTACAATGAGCAGTTCTTC | CASSLAPSTSGFYNEQFF
TRBD1 | TRBJ2-7 | - | 13 | TRBV5-1 | TGCGCCAGCACGACAGGGACGGCATACGAGCAGTACTTC | CASTTGTAYEQYF
TRBD2 | TRBJ2-1 | - | 16 | TRBV6-4 | TGTGCCAGCAGTCAGCCGGGACTAGCGGATACCGATGAGCAGTTCTTC | CASSQPGLADTDEQFF
- | TRBJ2-7 | - | 15 | TRBV4-1 | TGCGCCAGCAGCCAAGAGGAGGGTTCATCCTACGAGCAGTACTTC | CASSQEEGSSYEQYF
TRBD2 | TRBJ2-5 | - | 18 | TRBV6-1 | TGTGCCAGCAGTGAAGCGCGGTATTGGCGGGGGAGCGAAGAGACCCAGTACTTC | CASSEARYWRGSEETQYF
TRBD2 | TRBJ2-7 | - | 14 | TRBV19 | TGTGCCAGTAGTAGAGGGCTAGCGGGCGACGAGCAGTACTTC | CASSRGLAGDEQYF
- | TRBJ2-3 | once | 12 | TRBV9 | TGTGCCAGCAGCGTAGACTTAGATACGCAGTATTTT | CASSVDLDTQYF
- | TRBJ2-5 | - | 13 | TRBV30 | TGTGCCTGGACCCGTGGAGCCCAAGAGACCCAGTACTTC | CAWTRGAQETQYF
TRBD1 | TRBJ2-5 | - | 13 | TRBV25-1 | TGTGCCAGCAGCTGGACAGGGGTAGAGACCCAGTACTTC | CASSWTGVETQYF
- | TRBJ1-2 | - | 12 | TRBV6-1 | TGTGCCAGCAGTGAAGCTCTGTATGGCTACACCTTC | CASSEALYGYTF